This TCR beta chain stems from a study of CD4 and CD8 cells across lung adenocarcinoma regions. CDR1 MNHEY and CDR2 SMNVEV come from the germline V gene (reference sequence). The CDR3 is made up of 15 amino acids. The V gene lost 5 bases and the J gene lost 2 bases, with 15 bases spanning the gap. Donors had localized lung adenocarcinoma, a non-small cell lung cancer. Using its own MiXCR run on the PCR reads, TCRdb lists one record per CDR3 protein. This sample has over 9,500 distinct CDR3 sequences, with less than 60% found just once. In its sample, this clonotype was seen many times. The TCR originated in a female donor with lung adenocarcinoma. The CD4 and CD8 labels of this study may be unreliable. Sample: CD8+ T cells from the margin of a lung tumor. This chain uses TRBV27 with TRBJ2-5; perhaps D is TRBD1 or TRBD2 (5 bases each). The CDR3 nucleotides read TGTGCCAGCAGTGTTTCAGGGACCAGGCAAGAGACCCAGTACTTC. Its protein is CASSVSGTRQETQYF.